This paragraph covers one TCR beta chain sequence. Its cognate antigen is unknown. These data originate in a study of CD8 T cells in Susac syndrome. Regarding the study as a whole: Acknowledgment was made by the study that its TCR sequencing and HLA analysis involved a relatively small number of individuals.

The CDR3 is 18 amino acids. The ends were cut back, 0 bases at V and 1 base at J, with 16 bases in the middle. Germline V CDR1 and CDR2: SGHRS, YFSETQ. Reverse transcription of 0.5 to 1 ug RNA used random hexamers. Across 54 Vbeta and 13 Jbeta, TCR beta CDR3 was amplified with immunoSEQ multiplex PCR. TCRdb ran MiXCR on the immunoSEQ multiplex PCR reads and lists one entry per CDR3 protein. Counted here are roughly 330,000 distinct CDR3 sequences, 92% occurring once; the ten biggest clones make up less than 0.08%. CD8+ and CD4+ T cells taken from blood had their TCR beta sequenced. Included as multiple sclerosis controls were treatment-naive patients who had stable or active relapsing-remitting disease.

The chain is built from TRBV5-1 and TRBJ2-2, with D perhaps matching TRBD2 (7 bases). This receptor was identified in a human donor with multiple sclerosis. The sequencing input was CD4+ T cells from PBMCs. The CDR3 loop reads CASSLAFQGTKNTGELFF. The CDR3 DNA sequence: TGCGCCAGCAGCTTGGCCTTCCAGGGGACTAAGAACACCGGGGAGCTGTTTTTT.